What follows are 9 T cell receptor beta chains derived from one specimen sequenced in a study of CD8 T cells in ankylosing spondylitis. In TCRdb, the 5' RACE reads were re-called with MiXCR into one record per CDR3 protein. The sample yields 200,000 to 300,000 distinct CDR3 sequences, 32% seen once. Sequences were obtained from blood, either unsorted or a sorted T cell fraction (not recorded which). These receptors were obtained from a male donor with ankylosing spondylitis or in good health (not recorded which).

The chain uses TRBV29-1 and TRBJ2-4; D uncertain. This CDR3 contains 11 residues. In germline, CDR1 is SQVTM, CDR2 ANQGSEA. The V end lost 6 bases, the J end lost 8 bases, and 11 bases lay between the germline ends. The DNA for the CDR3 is TGCAGCGTCGCCTTTGGGGACATTCAGTACTTC. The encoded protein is CSVAFGDIQYF.

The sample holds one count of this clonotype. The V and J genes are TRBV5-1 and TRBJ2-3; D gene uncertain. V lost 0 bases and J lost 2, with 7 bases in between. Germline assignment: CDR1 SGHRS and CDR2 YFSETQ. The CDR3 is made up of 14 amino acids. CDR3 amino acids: CASSLEGPTDTQYF. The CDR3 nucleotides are TGCGCCAGCAGCTTGGAGGGCCCCACAGATACGCAGTATTTT.

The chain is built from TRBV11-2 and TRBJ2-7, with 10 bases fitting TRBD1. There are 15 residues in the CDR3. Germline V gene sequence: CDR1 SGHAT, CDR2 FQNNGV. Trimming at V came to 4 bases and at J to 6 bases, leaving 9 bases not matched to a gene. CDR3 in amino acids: CASSSTRDRGIEQYF. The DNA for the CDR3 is TGTGCCAGCAGCTCCACCCGGGACAGGGGAATCGAGCAGTACTTC. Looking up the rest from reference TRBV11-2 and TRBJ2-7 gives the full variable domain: EAGVAQSPRYKIIEKRQSVAFWCNPISGHATLYWYQQILGQGPKLLIQFQNNGVVDDSQLPKDRFSAERLKGVDSTLKIQPAKLEDSAVYLCASSSTRDRGIEQYFGPGTRLTVT.

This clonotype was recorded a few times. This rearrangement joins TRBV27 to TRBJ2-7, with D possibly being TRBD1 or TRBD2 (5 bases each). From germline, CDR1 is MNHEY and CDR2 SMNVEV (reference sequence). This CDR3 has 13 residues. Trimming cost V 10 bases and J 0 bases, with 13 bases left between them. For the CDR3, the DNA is TGTGCCACCGCCCCGGGGACCTCCTACGAGCAGTACTTC. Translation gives CATAPGTSYEQYF.

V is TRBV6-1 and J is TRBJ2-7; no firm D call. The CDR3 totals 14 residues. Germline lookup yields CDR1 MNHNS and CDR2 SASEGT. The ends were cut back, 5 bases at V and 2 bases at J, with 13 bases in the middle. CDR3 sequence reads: CASSPPGPPYEQYF. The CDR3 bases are TGTGCCAGCAGTCCCCCCGGGCCCCCCTACGAGCAGTACTTC.

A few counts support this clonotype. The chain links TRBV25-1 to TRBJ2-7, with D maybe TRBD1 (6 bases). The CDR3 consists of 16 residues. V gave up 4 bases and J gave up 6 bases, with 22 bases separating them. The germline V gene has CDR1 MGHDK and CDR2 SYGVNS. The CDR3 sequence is CASSAPVLDRSCEQYF. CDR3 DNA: TGTGCCAGCAGTGCCCCCGTTTTAGACAGGTCTTGCGAGCAGTACTTC.

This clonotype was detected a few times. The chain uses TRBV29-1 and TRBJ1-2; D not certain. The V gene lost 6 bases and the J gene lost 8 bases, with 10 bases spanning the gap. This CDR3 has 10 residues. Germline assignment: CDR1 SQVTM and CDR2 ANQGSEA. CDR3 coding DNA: TGCAGCGTCGCGGACGACGGCTACACCTTC. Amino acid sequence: CSVADDGYTF.

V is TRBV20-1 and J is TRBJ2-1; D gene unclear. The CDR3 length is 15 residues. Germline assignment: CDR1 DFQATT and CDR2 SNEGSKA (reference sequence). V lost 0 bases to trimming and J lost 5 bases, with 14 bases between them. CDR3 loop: CSARDLSIGDNEQFF. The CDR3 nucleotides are TGCAGTGCTAGAGATCTCTCCATTGGGGACAATGAGCAGTTCTTC.

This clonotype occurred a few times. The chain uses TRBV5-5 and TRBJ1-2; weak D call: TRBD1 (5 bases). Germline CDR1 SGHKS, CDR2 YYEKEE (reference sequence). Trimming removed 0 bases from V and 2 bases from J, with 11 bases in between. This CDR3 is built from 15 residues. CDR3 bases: TGTGCCAGCAGCTTGGTTCCGGGGGGAAACTATGGCTACACCTTC. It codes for CASSLVPGGNYGYTF.